These 25 T cell receptor beta chains were all obtained from the same sample, sequenced in a study of tumor and adjacent non-tumor tissue in lung cancer. A modified ARM-PCR protocol with three rounds of nested PCR amplified TCRbeta. MiXCR was run by TCRdb on the multiplex PCR reads, yielding one entry per CDR3 protein. The data hold 95,000 to 150,000 distinct CDR3 sequences, with roughly 67% observed a single time. This sample's RNA came from whole unsorted tissue. What was sequenced was lung tumor tissue. These receptors came from a young man with non-small cell lung cancer.

This chain links TRBV5-4 with TRBJ2-7, with TRBD2 matching over 9 bases. Trimming at V came to 7 bases and at J to 3 bases, leaving 11 bases not matched to a gene. The V gene's germline CDR1 is SGHNT and CDR2 YYREEE (reference sequence). This CDR3 is 15 amino acids long. This CDR3 is CASGGGTSWSYEQYF. The CDR3 DNA follows: TGTGCCAGCGGCGGGGGGACTAGCTGGAGCTACGAGCAGTACTTC.

This clonotype showed up many times. The DNA of the CDR3 is TGTGCCAGCAGTTTGGGAAGGGGTGAAGCTTTCTTT. This gives the protein CASSLGRGEAFF. The J gene is TRBJ1-1, the V gene TRBV12-3 or TRBV12-4, with TRBD1 as a possible D gene (5 bases). The CDR3 loop spans 12 amino acids. Trimming left V 3 bases short and J 7 bases short, with 9 bases between.

This clonotype was recorded once. This chain connects TRBV12-3 or TRBV12-4 to TRBJ2-5, with 10 bases that match TRBD2. This CDR3 contains 15 residues. The ends lost 5 bases at V and 5 bases at J; junction bases unmatched: 8. This CDR3 reads CASSGMTSGSETQYF. DNA for the CDR3: TGTGCCAGCAGTGGAATGACTAGCGGGTCTGAGACCCAGTACTTC.

On this clonotype: At one end, the junction sequence differs from germline, possibly due to a read error. The chain is built from TRBV29-1 and TRBJ2-2; tentative D call: TRBD2 (6 bases). The CDR3 is 11 residues long. Germline CDR1 is SQVTM and CDR2 is ANQGSEA. In DNA form, the CDR3 reads TGCGGCGTTCGGGACCCGGGGGAGTTGTATTTT. It is translated as CGVRDPGELYF.

Comment on this clonotype: The junction departs from germline at one end; a sequencing error may be responsible. This chain links TRBV11-3 with TRBJ2-5; 10 bases line up with TRBD2. The CDR3 totals 15 residues. Germline values: CDR1 SGHNT, CDR2 YENEEA. In DNA, the CDR3 is TGTGCCAGCAGCTTAGAAGCGGGAGGGCAAGAGACTAAGTGCTTC. Amino acid sequence: CASSLEAGGQETKCF.

Notes on this clonotype: The junction shows a germline mismatch at one end, possibly a read error. In nucleotides, the CDR3 is TGTGCCACCAGCCAAAGAGCGGGAGGTCCTCGGGAGGAGCAATACTTC. Amino acids: CATSQRAGGPREEQYF. The chain is built from TRBV6-2 or TRBV6-3 and TRBJ2-7; 9 positions agree with TRBD2. Germline CDR1 and CDR2: MNHEY and SVGEGT. The CDR3 runs to 16 residues.

This clonotype appeared a single time. It may be a read error: a sequence one base away is much more abundant. The chain links TRBV6-2 or TRBV6-3 to TRBJ2-2, with D perhaps matching TRBD1 or TRBD2 (5 bases each). Germline V CDR1 and CDR2: MNHEY, SVGEGT. CDR3 size: 12 residues. CDR3 protein: CASRTGTGELLF. For the CDR3, the DNA is TGTGCCAGCAGAACAGGCACCGGGGAGCTGCTTTTT.

This clonotype showed up many times. The chain links TRBV12-3 or TRBV12-4 to TRBJ2-3; no clear D. The CDR3 loop spans 14 amino acids. Trimming pared 6 bases from V and 2 bases from J, leaving 12 bases between. CDR3 region: CASSQRSTTDTQYF. In DNA form, the CDR3 reads TGTGCCAGCAGCCAAAGGTCGACCACAGATACGCAGTATTTT.

The chain couples TRBV11-1 to TRBJ2-1; D uncertain. This CDR3 contains 18 residues. Trimming shortened V by 3 bases and J by 6 bases, and 24 bases separated the two germline ends. The germline CDR1 and CDR2 sequences are SGHAT and FQDESV (reference sequence). This CDR3 reads CASSFNTVSRREGNEQFF. The CDR3 DNA reads TGTGCCAGCAGCTTCAATACGGTTTCTAGAAGAGAAGGCAATGAGCAGTTCTTC.

With regard to this clonotype: With a much larger clone just one base away, this may be a read error. This chain connects TRBV20-1 to TRBJ2-5; 8 nucleotides align to TRBD1. This CDR3 contains 15 residues. Germline lookup yields CDR1 DFQATT and CDR2 SNEGSKA (reference sequence). The DNA for the CDR3 is TGCAGTGTTAGAGATGGACCCGACAGGGGTGGGACCCAGTACTTC. This encodes CSVRDGPDRGGTQYF.

Points on this clonotype: Compared with germline, one end of the junction differs, possibly owing to a read error. The chain joins TRBV20-1 to TRBJ2-1; TRBD2 matches at 11 bases. This CDR3 has 15 amino acids. Germline V gene data show CDR1 as DFQATT and CDR2 as SNEGSKA (reference sequence). The CDR3 bases are TGCAGTGCTAGAGGTGGGACTAGCGGAAACAATGAGCAGTCCTTC. Protein sequence: CSARGGTSGNNEQSF.

A few counts support this clonotype. This chain connects TRBV24-1 to TRBJ2-7; perhaps TRBD1 as D (6 bases). Trimming pared 5 bases from V and 3 bases from J, leaving 19 bases between. The CDR3 runs to 16 residues. CDR1 is KGHDR, CDR2 SFDVKD, per germline. The CDR3 protein is CATSAGQPLGNYEQYF. In nucleotides, the CDR3 is TGTGCCACCAGTGCTGGACAGCCCCTCGGAAACTACGAGCAGTACTTC.

Regarding this clonotype: A much larger clone lies one base from this, so it may be a read error. This chain connects TRBV12-3 or TRBV12-4 to TRBJ1-5; D might be TRBD1 (6 bases). The CDR3 extends over 15 amino acids. This CDR3 reads CVSTKGGYSNQPQHF. CDR3 nucleotides: TGTGTCAGCACGAAGGGGGGGTATAGCAATCAGCCCCAGCATTTT.

About this clonotype: It is likely a read error, because the conserved phenylalanine at the end of the CDR3 is missing. The CDR3 region has the DNA TGTGCCAGTAGCTTAGCGCCCGGGGAGCTGTTTGTT. Translated: CASSLAPGELFV. The gene calls are TRBV11-1 and TRBJ2-2; the D gene is possibly TRBD2 (5 bases). The CDR3 length is 12 residues. The germline V gene encodes CDR1 SGHAT and CDR2 FQDESV (reference sequence).

This clonotype occurred a few times. Since the CDR3 does not end with the conserved phenylalanine or tryptophan, this likely comes from a read error. CDR3 in amino acids: CASSLEARGCYNEQFS. The CDR3 DNA reads TGTGCCAGCAGCTTAGAGGCCCGCGGCTGTTACAATGAGCAGTTCTCC. The chain is built from TRBV11-2 and TRBJ2-1, with D uncertain. CDR3 length: 16 amino acids. The V gene's germline CDR1 is SGHAT and CDR2 FQNNGV. V was clipped by 0 bases and J by 4 bases, with 13 bases between them.

This clonotype was detected ten times or more. This chain uses TRBV20-1 with TRBJ2-2; TRBD1 aligns across 7 bases. Losses at the gene ends were 5 bases for V and 7 bases for J; bases not matched to a gene: 10. Germline CDR1 is DFQATT and CDR2 is SNEGSKA (reference sequence). This CDR3 spans 14 amino acids. CDR3 bases: TGCAGTGCTCCCCGAGGGGGCCGGGGCGGGGAGCTGTTTTTT. Translated: CSAPRGGRGGELFF.

Here the CDR3 DNA reads TGCGCAAGCGGCCCCTCCGCCGGACCGAGCTCCTATAATTCACCCCTCCACTTT. This sequence encodes CASGPSAGPSSYNSPLHF. This sequence joins TRBV4-1 and TRBJ1-6; no firm D call. The CDR3 extends over 18 amino acids. From germline, CDR1 is MGHRA and CDR2 YSYEKL.

This clonotype was seen ten or more times. The genes are TRBV20-1 and TRBJ1-1; tentative D call: TRBD1 (6 bases). This CDR3 spans 14 amino acids. Germline assignment: CDR1 DFQATT and CDR2 SNEGSKA (reference sequence). V was cut by 8 bases and J by 0 bases, with 16 bases left in between. The CDR3 DNA sequence: TGCAGTCCAAGGGGGGGGACCATGAACACTGAAGCTTTCTTT. It yields the protein CSPRGGTMNTEAFF.

A note on this clonotype: This may arise from a read error, as a much more abundant clone is one base away. The rearrangement uses TRBV4-2 and TRBJ1-2; D is unclear. The CDR3 is 16 residues long. Germline assignment: CDR1 LGHNA and CDR2 YNFKEQ. In DNA, the CDR3 is TGTGTCAGCAGCCAAGATAGGACGAGGGATAACTATGGCTACACCTTC. The encoded protein is CVSSQDRTRDNYGYTF.

This clonotype was picked up a small number of times. This chain connects TRBV5-4 to TRBJ1-1; 8 bases map to TRBD1. Germline values: CDR1 SGHNT, CDR2 YYREEE (reference sequence). V lost 4 bases, J lost 5 bases, and 10 bases stayed unmatched. The CDR3 is 15 amino acids. The CDR3 DNA reads as TGTGCCAGCAGCAGCCCCGGACAGGGTTATACTGAAGCTTTCTTT. This sequence encodes CASSSPGQGYTEAFF.

In the case of this clonotype: A single base separates this from a much larger clone, so it may be a read error. The chain recombines TRBV20-1 with TRBJ2-6; D is possibly TRBD2 (5 bases). The germline V gene has CDR1 DFQATT and CDR2 SNEGSKA (reference sequence). The CDR3 is 17 residues long. Trimming shortened V by 1 base and J by 4 bases, and 17 bases separated the two germline ends. The CDR3 reads CSARARRGLEGANVLTF. The CDR3 bases are TGCAGTGCTAGAGCACGGAGAGGACTGGAAGGGGCCAACGTCCTGACTTTC.

As to this clonotype: Mismatch with germline at one junction end may stem from a read error. This sequence joins TRBV11-2 and TRBJ2-5; D may correspond to TRBD1 or TRBD2 (5 bases each). CDR3 length: 14 residues. Germline CDR1 SGHAT, CDR2 FQNNGV. CDR3 nucleotide sequence: TGTACCAGCAGCGCCCGGGACGTAGGGGAGACCCAGTACTTC. It yields the protein CTSSARDVGETQYF.

Turning to this clonotype: Given the absence of the conserved phenylalanine or tryptophan at the CDR3 end, a read error is likely. The V gene is TRBV20-1, the J gene TRBJ1-1, with D unresolved. Germline V gene lookup returns CDR1 DFQATT and CDR2 SNEGSKA (reference sequence). This CDR3 has 14 amino acids. The V end lost 0 bases, the J end lost 8 bases, and 16 bases lay between the germline ends. CDR3 in amino acids: CSARDLNQGSEAFS. Here the CDR3 DNA reads TGCAGTGCTAGAGATCTTAACCAAGGGTCCGAAGCTTTCTCT.

Concerning this clonotype: This could be a read error, since a much larger clone is one nucleotide away. This rearrangement joins TRBV4-2 to TRBJ2-1; 9 nucleotides agree with TRBD2. CDR1 LGHNA and CDR2 YNFKEQ come from the germline V gene. The CDR3 is made up of 15 amino acids. CDR3 residues: CANSQEQAGGNEQFF. Written as DNA, the CDR3 is TGTGCCAACAGCCAAGAACAAGCGGGGGGCAATGAGCAGTTCTTC.

A word on this clonotype: A read error may produce the germline difference seen at one junction end. J is TRBJ2-7 and V is TRBV20-1; no firm D call. This CDR3 spans 11 amino acids. CDR1 is DFQATT and CDR2 is SNEGSKA in the germline V gene (reference sequence). The CDR3 is CSARDGSDEHF. In nucleotides, the CDR3 is TGCAGTGCTAGAGATGGGTCGGACGAGCACTTC.